Following are 19 T cell receptor beta chains from one sample sequenced in a study of technical replicates of blood from a few donors (TCRdb year 2017). The method behind the library was the immunoSEQ multiplex PCR assay. This is the immuneACCESS table as TCRdb keeps it, with only in-frame sequences that have V and J called. A part of the clones is gone; compared with another copy, unresolved V genes explain less than half, and the rest is unexplained. A total of some 84,000 clones appear in this sample, 90% to 95% of them only once. The ten largest clones add up to about 0.39% of the sample. What was sequenced was T cells isolated from PBMCs. These TCRs come from a human donor in good health.

The chain carries TRBV9 and TRBJ2-3; 7 nucleotides line up with TRBD2. V lost 4 bases to trimming and J lost 1 base; unmatched junction nucleotides: 6. The CDR3 consists of 15 residues. Looked up from germline, CDR1 is SGDLS and CDR2 is YYNGEE. The CDR3 DNA reads as TGTGCCAGCAGCCCTTCTAGCGGAGGCACAGATACGCAGTATTTT. Amino acid sequence: CASSPSSGGTDTQYF.

V and J are TRBV25-1 and TRBJ2-3; D call uncertain. V lost 10 bases to trimming and J lost 7 bases, with 15 bases between them. Germline V gene data show CDR1 as MGHDK and CDR2 as SYGVNS. The CDR3 totals 12 residues. The CDR3 DNA sequence: TGTGCCACAGAGCGAAACTTCTATACGCAGTATTTT. This codes for CATERNFYTQYF.

J is TRBJ1-5 and V is TRBV15; D is ambiguous. Germline values: CDR1 LNHNV, CDR2 YYDKDF (reference sequence). The CDR3 totals 14 residues. With 1 base removed from V and 9 bases from J, the gap between germline ends came to 13 bases. In DNA, the CDR3 is TGTGCCACCAGCAGAGGAGAAGCCGATAGGCCCCAGCATTTT. Encoded protein: CATSRGEADRPQHF.

CDR3 bases: TGTGCCAGCAGTTCCTCGCAGGGGGCAGGGAACACTGAAGCTTTCTTT. It yields the protein CASSSSQGAGNTEAFF. The chain has TRBV6-5 and TRBJ1-1; 8 nucleotides match TRBD1. Per the germline V gene, CDR1 is MNHEY and CDR2 is SVGAGI. The V gene end was trimmed by 4 bases and the J gene end by 1 base; junction bases not matched to a gene: 8. The CDR3 sequence is 16 residues long.

V is TRBV2 and J is TRBJ1-2, with D maybe TRBD1 (5 bases). V was clipped by 0 bases and J by 3 bases, with 14 bases between them. The CDR3 is made up of 16 amino acids. Germline CDR1 is SNHLY and CDR2 is FYNNEI. The CDR3 DNA reads as TGTGCCAGCAGTGAAGCGCTTCGGGGGGGAGACTATGGCTACACCTTC. Translation gives CASSEALRGGDYGYTF.

The V call is TRBV19, the J call TRBJ1-5; possible D gene TRBD1, 6 bases. The ends were cut back, 1 base at V and 7 bases at J, with 14 bases in the middle. Germline V lookup: CDR1 LNHDA, CDR2 SQIVND (reference sequence). CDR3 length: 15 amino acids. CDR3 sequence (DNA): TGTGCCAGTAGTATAGCTCTAGTCAGGGGACAGCCCCAGCATTTT. Translation gives CASSIALVRGQPQHF.

V and J are TRBV6-1 and TRBJ1-2, with no clear D. V shed 2 bases and J shed 7 bases, with 5 bases lying between them. The CDR3 consists of 11 residues. CDR1 is MNHNS and CDR2 is SASEGT in the germline V gene. The CDR3 DNA sequence: TGTGCCAGCAGTGAATTGAGTGGCTACACCTTC. Protein: CASSELSGYTF.

The rearrangement links TRBV6-1 to TRBJ2-1, with TRBD2 matching 7 bases. Germline CDR1 MNHNS, CDR2 SASEGT. With V trimmed by 5 bases and J by 6 bases, 10 bases remained unmatched. The CDR3 is 15 residues long. The CDR3, as DNA: TGTGCCAGCAGTTGGATGGCGGGAGCAAGCAATGAGCAGTTCTTC. It specifies CASSWMAGASNEQFF.

V is TRBV27 and J is TRBJ2-7, with TRBD2 identical over 7 bases. The CDR3 loop spans 13 amino acids. Trimming took 5 bases from V and 4 from J; bases not matched to a gene: 5. From germline, CDR1 is MNHEY and CDR2 SMNVEV (reference sequence). CDR3 loop: CASSMTSSYEQYF. In DNA, the CDR3 is TGTGCCAGCAGTATGACTAGCAGTTACGAGCAGTACTTC.

A single count supports this clone. The gene calls are TRBV4-3 and TRBJ2-3; 12 nucleotides align to TRBD2. This CDR3 contains 14 residues. V lost 9 bases to trimming and J lost 5 bases; unmatched junction nucleotides: 6. CDR1 LGHNA and CDR2 YSLEER come from the germline V gene. DNA for the CDR3: TGCGCCAGTGAGCCGGGACTAGCGGGAGATACGCAGTATTTT. Amino acids: CASEPGLAGDTQYF.

The chain uses TRBV10-1 and TRBJ1-2; no firm D call. The length of the CDR3 is 14 residues. Germline CDR1 WNHNN, CDR2 SYGVQD (reference sequence). V lost 6 bases to trimming and J lost 0 bases, with 11 bases between them. CDR3 in amino acids: CASSPGAANYGYTF. The CDR3, as DNA: TGCGCCAGCAGCCCAGGTGCAGCTAACTATGGCTACACCTTC.

The chain employs TRBV5-1 and TRBJ1-2; D not certain. Germline V lookup: CDR1 SGHRS, CDR2 YFSETQ. This CDR3 contains 15 residues. V lost 0 bases and J lost 5, with 14 bases in between. Here the CDR3 reads CASSLGIRKVYGYTF. The CDR3 coding sequence is TGCGCCAGCAGCTTGGGTATCAGGAAGGTTTATGGCTACACCTTC.

The chain joins TRBV29-1 to TRBJ2-1; 10 bases are shared with TRBD1. The ends lost 4 bases at V and 7 bases at J; junction bases unmatched: 4. The CDR3 totals 13 residues. CDR1 and CDR2 (germline): SQVTM, ANQGSEA. DNA of the CDR3: TGCAGCGTTGGGACAGGGGGTAGGAATGAGCAGTTCTTC. This translates into CSVGTGGRNEQFF.

V usage is TRBV7-2 and J usage is TRBJ2-6; D is possibly TRBD2 (6 bases). CDR3 length: 14 residues. V lost 6 bases, J lost 3 bases, and 9 bases lay in between. The germline gives CDR1 SGHTA, CDR2 FQGNSA. In DNA, the CDR3 is TGTGCCAGCAGGAGGGGAGGTGGGGCCAACGTCCTGACTTTC. This sequence encodes CASRRGGGANVLTF.

This clone showed up just a few times. This sequence joins TRBV6-1 and TRBJ1-1; 12 positions agree with TRBD1. The V segment lost 4 bases and the J segment 6 bases; nucleotides outside the gene matches: 9. CDR1 and CDR2 from the germline V gene are MNHNS and SASEGT. CDR3 size: 16 residues. The CDR3: CASSGQGQGAWPEAFF. Written as DNA, the CDR3 is TGTGCCAGCAGTGGGCAGGGACAGGGGGCTTGGCCTGAAGCTTTCTTT.

This clone appeared a single time. This chain uses TRBV11-3 with TRBJ2-3; tentatively, D is TRBD2 (6 bases). Deletions cut 3 bases from V and 3 bases from J, with 16 bases between. Germline V gives CDR1 SGHNT, CDR2 YENEEA. The CDR3 contains 16 residues. CDR3 coding DNA: TGTGCCAGCAGCTTGGGCTTCTTCGGGGGAACAGATACGCAGTATTTT. Its translation is CASSLGFFGGTDTQYF.

V usage is TRBV28 and J usage is TRBJ2-7; 7 nucleotides line up with TRBD2. From germline, CDR1 is MDHEN and CDR2 SYDVKM. The CDR3 runs 15 residues. With 2 bases clipped from V and 1 base from J, the junction kept 5 bases outside the gene matches. CDR3 loop: CASSLGDYLSYEQYF. Here the CDR3 DNA reads TGTGCCAGCAGTTTAGGGGACTACCTTTCCTACGAGCAGTACTTC.

The V gene is TRBV6-5, the J gene TRBJ1-4; no clear D gene. The germline V and J ends were trimmed by 8 bases and 3 bases, with 16 bases remaining between them. Germline-derived CDR1 and CDR2 are MNHEY and SVGAGI. There are 15 residues in the CDR3. CDR3 in DNA: TGTGCCAGCTCGCGGGAAGTTGAATCTAATGAAAAACTGTTTTTT. It is translated as CASSREVESNEKLFF.

The V gene is TRBV5-4, the J gene TRBJ2-2; D possibly corresponds to TRBD2 (5 bases). The V gene lost 2 bases and the J gene lost 6 bases, with 11 bases spanning the gap. The CDR3 runs 14 residues. CDR1 is SGHNT and CDR2 is YYREEE in the germline V gene (reference sequence). The CDR3 reads CASSFQLVPGELFF. CDR3 coding DNA: TGTGCCAGCAGCTTTCAACTAGTCCCCGGGGAGCTGTTTTTT.